This is a list of T cell receptor beta chains from one sample in a study of shared clonotypes between healthy human individuals. Assay used: immunoSEQ multiplex PCR; TCRdb lists only in-frame clones, some missing. The sample gives roughly 650,000 clones, 95% to 98% of which show up once; roughly 0.055% is in the top ten. The sample consisted of naive CD4+ T cells sorted from blood. The receptors here all came from a woman aged 25 to 39 in good health. The CDR3 runs from the conserved cysteine through the conserved F or W. D genes are given only for firm matches. Size is omitted from some rows. Given values are once, few, many or a class for expanded clones.

abundance	d_gene	j_gene	v_gene	CDR3aa	CDR3nt
-	TRBD2	TRBJ2-3	TRBV4-1	CASRPGGGGLDTQYF	TGCGCCAGCAGGCCGGGCGGGGGGGGTCTAGATACGCAGTATTTT
-	TRBD2	TRBJ2-1	TRBV10-3	CATTGSGSYNEQFF	TGTGCCACCACGGGTAGCGGGTCCTACAATGAGCAGTTCTTC
once	-	TRBJ2-6	TRBV7-8	CASSFAYDSGANVLTF	TGTGCCAGCAGCTTCGCCTACGACTCTGGGGCCAACGTCCTGACTTTC
-	TRBD1	TRBJ2-7	TRBV28	CASSSQGAREYEQYF	TGTGCCAGCAGTTCCCAGGGGGCTCGAGAATACGAGCAGTACTTC
-	-	TRBJ2-5	TRBV6-1	CASSDKLQETQYF	TGTGCCAGCAGTGATAAGTTACAAGAGACCCAGTACTTC
-	TRBD1	TRBJ1-2	TRBV6-1	CASSEDEGARGYTF	TGTGCCAGCAGTGAAGATGAGGGGGCGAGGGGCTACACCTTC
-	TRBD2	TRBJ2-1	TRBV5-6	CASSKGLAGRNEQFF	TGTGCCAGCAGCAAGGGACTAGCGGGGAGAAATGAGCAGTTCTTC
few	-	TRBJ1-4	TRBV11-2	CASSIRQSSNEKLFF	TGTGCCAGCAGCATCAGACAGAGCTCTAATGAAAAACTGTTTTTT
-	-	TRBJ1-6	TRBV6-1	CASSEGGQSSYNSPLHF	TGTGCCAGCAGTGAAGGGGGGCAGAGCTCCTATAATTCACCCCTCCACTTT
-	-	TRBJ1-5	TRBV5-1	CASSLEGHSNQPQHF	TGCGCCAGCAGCTTGGAAGGTCATAGCAATCAGCCCCAGCATTTT
-	TRBD2	TRBJ2-5	TRBV13	CASSFSGSLETQYF	TGTGCCAGCAGCTTTAGCGGGAGTTTAGAGACCCAGTACTTC
-	TRBD1	TRBJ2-2	TRBV18	CASSPQRTGDSGTGELFF	TGTGCCAGCTCACCGCAACGTACAGGGGATAGTGGCACCGGGGAGCTGTTTTTT
-	TRBD1	TRBJ2-5	TRBV5-1	CASSRNRGETQYF	TGCGCCAGCAGCAGAAACAGGGGAGAGACCCAGTACTTC
-	-	TRBJ1-1	TRBV7-3	CASSLTGTANTEAFF	TGTGCCAGCAGCTTAACCGGGACGGCTAACACTGAAGCTTTCTTT
-	TRBD1	TRBJ2-2	TRBV10-1	CASSVSDRDHTGELFF	TGCGCCAGCAGTGTATCGGACAGGGACCATACCGGGGAGCTGTTTTTT
-	TRBD2	TRBJ2-2	TRBV29-1	CSGTLAGVSGELFF	TGCAGCGGGACACTAGCGGGAGTTTCCGGGGAGCTGTTTTTT
-	TRBD2	TRBJ2-7	TRBV6-5	CATNSGSLPYEQYF	TGTGCCACCAATAGCGGGAGTCTACCCTACGAGCAGTACTTC
once	-	TRBJ2-5	TRBV28	CASSSRGEQYF	TGTGCCAGCAGTTCCCGCGGAGAGCAGTACTTC
-	TRBD1	TRBJ1-6	TRBV19	CASSLPGQGASSPLHF	TGTGCCAGTAGTCTTCCGGGACAGGGGGCGAGTTCACCCCTCCACTTT
-	-	TRBJ2-1	TRBV5-6	CASSLAPDLNNEQFF	TGTGCCAGCAGCTTGGCCCCGGACCTCAACAATGAGCAGTTCTTC
-	-	TRBJ1-1	TRBV7-2	CASSFIGEVGTEAFF	TGTGCCAGCAGCTTCATCGGCGAGGTTGGCACTGAAGCTTTCTTT
once	-	TRBJ1-4	TRBV5-1	CASSFRGSANEKLFF	TGCGCCAGCAGCTTTCGGGGATCTGCTAATGAAAAACTGTTTTTT
-	-	TRBJ1-1	TRBV19	CASTTIKSVRANTEAFF	TGTGCCAGTACCACGATAAAGAGTGTCAGGGCGAACACTGAAGCTTTCTTT
-	TRBD1	TRBJ2-7	TRBV11-2	CASSLAGTVIAYEQYF	TGTGCCAGCAGCTTAGCAGGGACAGTTATAGCCTACGAGCAGTACTTC
-	-	TRBJ2-7	TRBV7-9	CASSFTGSSDVYEQYF	TGTGCCAGCAGCTTTACGGGGTCTAGCGATGTCTACGAGCAGTACTTC
-	-	TRBJ2-2	TRBV18	CASSPQAGFANTGELFF	TGTGCCAGCTCACCACAGGCAGGGTTCGCGAACACCGGGGAGCTGTTTTTT
-	-	TRBJ2-1	TRBV6-1	CASTRPITNEQFF	TGTGCCAGCACAAGACCCATTACTAATGAGCAGTTCTTC
-	TRBD2	TRBJ2-3	TRBV11-2	CASSLGTSGSTDTQYF	TGTGCCAGCAGCTTAGGGACTAGCGGGAGTACAGATACGCAGTATTTT
once	TRBD1	TRBJ2-7	TRBV19	CASSPGTGRSYEQYF	TGTGCCAGTAGTCCTGGGACAGGGAGATCTTACGAGCAGTACTTC
-	TRBD1	TRBJ2-1	TRBV5-6	CASSLEWQGDGNEQFF	TGTGCCAGCAGCTTGGAGTGGCAGGGGGACGGCAATGAGCAGTTCTTC
-	-	TRBJ1-3	TRBV5-1	CASSPGVSGNTIYF	TGCGCCAGCAGCCCAGGGGTCTCGGGAAACACCATATATTTT
-	TRBD2	TRBJ2-7	TRBV7-6	CASSLDTGGYEQYF	TGTGCCAGCAGCTTAGATACCGGGGGGTACGAGCAGTACTTC
-	-	TRBJ2-7	TRBV12-2	CASRRPYRTEDYEQYF	TGTGCAAGTCGCCGTCCCTATAGGACAGAAGACTACGAGCAGTACTTC
-	TRBD1	TRBJ2-7	TRBV2	CASNTRQGRVSYEQYF	TGTGCCAGCAACACGCGACAGGGTCGGGTCTCCTACGAGCAGTACTTC
-	TRBD2	TRBJ2-1	TRBV18	CASSPTLADNEQFF	TGTGCCAGCTCACCGACGCTAGCGGATAATGAGCAGTTCTTC
-	TRBD1	TRBJ2-7	TRBV4-1	CASSRGTGGSYEQYF	TGCGCCAGCAGCCGAGGGACAGGGGGTTCCTACGAGCAGTACTTC
-	-	TRBJ1-2	TRBV2	CASSEVISGYGYTF	TGTGCCAGCAGTGAAGTCATCTCCGGGTACGGCTACACCTTC
-	TRBD1	TRBJ2-2	TRBV19	CASSGTVSVPGELFF	TGTGCCAGTAGTGGGACAGTAAGTGTGCCCGGGGAGCTGTTTTTT
-	-	TRBJ1-1	TRBV29-1	CSVQGQGTEAFF	TGCAGCGTGCAGGGGCAAGGCACTGAAGCTTTCTTT
-	-	TRBJ1-6	TRBV30	CAWRDFRNSPLHF	TGTGCCTGGAGAGACTTTAGAAATTCACCCCTCCACTTT
-	TRBD1	TRBJ1-2	TRBV5-5	CASSSTGENYGYTF	TGTGCCAGCAGCTCTACAGGGGAGAACTATGGCTACACCTTC
-	-	TRBJ2-7	TRBV19	CASSRDRVYEQYF	TGTGCCAGTAGTAGGGACCGGGTCTACGAGCAGTACTTC
-	TRBD2	TRBJ2-1	TRBV5-1	CASSLALAELNEQFF	TGCGCCAGCAGCTTGGCGCTAGCGGAGCTAAATGAGCAGTTCTTC